The 12 T cell receptor beta chains in this list originate from one sample, sequenced in a study of T cell changes during pregnancy in multiple sclerosis (dated by TCRdb to about 2019). Libraries were prepared through the immunoSEQ multiplex PCR assay. In its TCRdb copy, this immuneACCESS table keeps in-frame sequences only and misses some clones. Where compared with another copy, unresolved V genes explain less than half of these, and the others have no known cause. The sample yields more than 45,000 clones; 85% to 95% were counted once. About 0.94% of the sample is in the top ten clones. The sequencing here drew on CD4+ T cells from peripheral blood mononuclear cells, taken in the second trimester of pregnancy. These receptors were collected from a female donor in good health, enrolled as a control in a pregnancy study.

The chain is built from TRBV4-1 and TRBJ2-1; 13 bases match TRBD2. Germline V lookup: CDR1 MGHRA, CDR2 YSYEKL. CDR3 length: 17 amino acids. Trimming removed 1 base from V and 5 bases from J; junction bases left unmatched: 5. The CDR3 region has the DNA TGCGCCAGCAGCCAAGCTCCGGGACTAGCGGGGAACAATGAGCAGTTCTTC. Its protein is CASSQAPGLAGNNEQFF.

The chain's CDR3 is CSVESGDENTGELFF. DNA of the CDR3: TGCAGCGTTGAATCAGGGGATGAAAATACCGGGGAGCTGTTTTTT. This chain joins TRBV29-1 and TRBJ2-2, with D possibly matching TRBD1 (6 bases). Germline CDR1 reads SQVTM; CDR2 reads ANQGSEA. The CDR3 has 15 amino acids. Trimming cost V 2 bases and J 5 bases, with 15 bases left between them.

V gene TRBV7-6 combines with J gene TRBJ2-3; the match to TRBD2 covers 12 bases. The junction had 3 bases not matched to a gene; V was cut back by 5 bases and J by 0 bases. This CDR3 is built from 16 residues. Germline loops: CDR1 SGHVS, CDR2 FNYEAQ. The CDR3 nucleotides read TGTGCCAGCAGCAGACTAGCGGGAGAGAGCACAGATACGCAGTATTTT. Translating gives CASSRLAGESTDTQYF.

The chain links TRBV28 to TRBJ2-5, with 9 positions matching TRBD1. The CDR3 is made up of 18 amino acids. Per the germline V gene, CDR1 is MDHEN and CDR2 is SYDVKM. J gave up 5 bases and V 3 bases, and 16 bases lay outside the gene matches. CDR3 residues: CASSLPGQGLRGVETQYF. In DNA form, the CDR3 reads TGTGCCAGCAGTTTGCCGGGACAGGGTTTGAGGGGGGTGGAGACCCAGTACTTC.

The chain joins TRBV19 to TRBJ1-1; 7 nucleotides align to TRBD1. CDR1 is LNHDA and CDR2 is SQIVND in the germline V gene (reference sequence). The CDR3 loop spans 14 amino acids. V shed 5 bases and J 1 base; nucleotides not matched to a gene: 4. Here the CDR3 DNA reads TGTGCCAGTAGTCTTGGGACAGCGAACACTGAAGCTTTCTTT. It specifies CASSLGTANTEAFF.

The V and J genes are TRBV6-1 and TRBJ1-5; TRBD1 matches at 8 bases. The V segment lost 6 bases and the J segment 5 bases; nucleotides outside the gene matches: 3. The CDR3 length is 13 residues. In germline, CDR1 is MNHNS, CDR2 SASEGT. As DNA, the CDR3 is TGTGCCAGCAGCCGGACAGGGTATCAGCCCCAGCATTTT. Its translation: CASSRTGYQPQHF.

This clone has a single count. DNA for the CDR3: TGTGCCAGCAGCCGGTCAATCAATCAGCCCCAGCATTTT. Amino acids: CASSRSINQPQHF. V gene TRBV7-2 combines with J gene TRBJ1-5; D is undetermined. This CDR3 is built from 13 residues. V was pared by 5 bases and J by 3 bases, with 8 bases between. Germline V gives CDR1 SGHTA, CDR2 FQGNSA.

The chain has TRBV28 and TRBJ2-2; 10 bases match TRBD1. The J segment lost 5 bases and the V segment lost 7 bases, leaving 7 bases of the junction unmatched. Germline V CDR1 and CDR2: MDHEN, SYDVKM. The CDR3 has 15 amino acids. The CDR3 DNA sequence: TGTGCCAGCAACCTGGGGACAGGGGTAACCGGGGAGCTGTTTTTT. This translates into CASNLGTGVTGELFF.

The gene calls are TRBV15 and TRBJ2-1, with TRBD2 matching over 14 bases. The CDR3 is made up of 18 amino acids. The germline V gene has CDR1 LNHNV and CDR2 YYDKDF (reference sequence). Trimming at V came to 4 bases and at J to 4 bases, leaving 9 bases not matched to a gene. CDR3 protein: CATSTDRLAGGIYNEQFF. The DNA of the CDR3 is TGTGCCACCAGCACCGATAGACTAGCGGGGGGGATATACAATGAGCAGTTCTTC.

This clone appeared a single time. The V call is TRBV7-9, the J call TRBJ2-6; 11 positions agree with TRBD1. Germline V lookup: CDR1 SEHNR, CDR2 FQNEAQ (reference sequence). The CDR3 consists of 18 residues. V was clipped by 4 bases and J by 4 bases; unmatched bases: 9. Here the CDR3 DNA reads TGTGCCAGCAGCTCTCTCCACGGACAGGGGGCCGGGGCCAACGTCCTGACTTTC. Protein: CASSSLHGQGAGANVLTF.

J is TRBJ1-2 and V is TRBV29-1, with D unresolved. Germline V gene data show CDR1 as SQVTM and CDR2 as ANQGSEA. CDR3 length equals 10 residues. Trimming cost V 3 bases and J 6 bases, with 5 bases left between them. The CDR3 DNA sequence: TGCAGCGTTGACGCGAATGGCTACACCTTC. Its translation: CSVDANGYTF.

J is TRBJ1-1 and V is TRBV6-5; 9 positions match TRBD1. V lost 6 bases to trimming and J lost 3 bases; unmatched junction nucleotides: 8. Germline CDR1 and CDR2: MNHEY and SVGAGI. This CDR3 is 15 amino acids long. The CDR3, as DNA: TGTGCCAGCAGGGGAACCGGGACAGGGCACACTGAAGCTTTCTTT. Encoded protein: CASRGTGTGHTEAFF.